This TCR beta chain was found in a study of spatial heterogeneity in lung cancer (dated by TCRdb to between 2018 and 2020). Describing the broader study: Beta-chain transcripts were consistently detected in greater numbers than alpha-chain transcripts, which likely reflects a higher abundance of beta-chain transcripts. In tumor regions, TCR transcript counts showed a strong correlation with a T cell transcriptional module score from matched bulk RNA-seq. In the raw uncorrected reads, each unique combination of TCR and UMI appeared more than ten times on average. In non-small cell lung cancer, the study made a quantitative comparison of TCR alpha and beta repertoires among multiple tumor regions, matched nontumor lung and blood. TCR repertoire features were related to nonsynonymous mutation counts determined by whole-exome sequencing of tumor tissue. Both alpha and beta chains were TCR-sequenced in 200 to 250 tumor regions, approximately 64 matched nontumor lung samples and around 54 PBMC samples obtained at surgery.

What the time point label conveys for this sample: sample taken at primary tumor resection. The donors were 70 or so patients from the lung TRACERx cohort who had early-stage, untreated non-small cell lung cancer. Whole RNA extracted from tumor and nontumor lung tissue, or from cryopreserved PBMC samples, was used for TCR sequencing without cell sorting. Only patients with enough RNA available from two or more tumor regions were chosen for TCR sequencing. Before being selected, tumor and adjacent nontumor lung specimens were reviewed by a lung pathologist. Library preparation used 5' RACE. The run used a NextSeq 500. To allow correction of PCR and sequencing errors, the TCR library protocol tagged every TCR cDNA molecule with a unique molecular identifier. In the source study's methods: TCR identification, UMI-based error correction and CDR3 extraction were all carried out with Decombinator tools. TCRs above a frequency of 2 per 1,000, corresponding to the top 1% of the tumor frequency distribution, were defined as expanded. Expanded tumor TCRs were classed as regional if statistically deemed absent (corrected P<0.05) from at least one tumor region, otherwise ubiquitous. Renyi diversity was calculated using the R vegan package after each repertoire was subsampled 100 times to 5,000 TCRs. CDR3 similarity networks were built from amino acid triplet string-kernel similarity, with CDR3s being connected when pairwise similarity was above 0.82. Clones were called with MiXCR by TCRdb after fastp trimmed the public reads at Q25, and only in-frame beta chains were retained. Identical CDR3 protein sequences are pooled into one entry, listed with their most common genes and DNA. The V and J calls and clone size are TCRdb's, not the authors'. A total of some 6,700 distinct CDR3 sequences appear in this sample, approximately 14% of them only once. More than 8.5% of the sample rests with the top ten.

Study-level results and caveats: TCR-seq was estimated to cover only about 7% of tumor T cells for alpha chains and about 13% for beta chains. The tumor nonsynonymous mutation count correlated with the number of expanded intratumoral alpha and beta TCRs. Confirming at a functional level the hypothesis that regional TCRs recognize regional mutations was considered to require additional single-cell paired TCR alpha and beta sequencing. Counts of ubiquitous and regional expanded TCRs were found to correlate with counts of ubiquitous and regional nonsynonymous mutations, respectively.

This clonotype is classified as medium-sized (0.01 to 0.1%). No cognate antigen has been identified for it. No clone much larger than this one lies a single base away; base qualities are absent. The library was designed around alpha chains, so this beta chain is a stray read whose abundance carries little weight. The junction carries 11 bases between V and J, which are trimmed by 2 bases and 9 bases respectively. The CDR3 sequence holds 14 residues, the cysteine and phenylalanine included. Solely the CDR3 DNA is kept, with 42 bases framed from the first base. The germline V gene yields KGHSH for CDR1 and LQKENI for CDR2.

This receptor chain uses TRBV18 and TRBJ1-6; 5 matching bases give a weak D call of TRBD1. Material: lung tumor tissue, obtained at surgery. This clonotype originated in a male donor with early-stage non-small cell lung cancer. The encoded CDR3 is CASSPADRSSPLHF. The nucleotides are TGTGCCAGCTCACCAGCCGACAGATCTTCACCCCTCCACTTT.